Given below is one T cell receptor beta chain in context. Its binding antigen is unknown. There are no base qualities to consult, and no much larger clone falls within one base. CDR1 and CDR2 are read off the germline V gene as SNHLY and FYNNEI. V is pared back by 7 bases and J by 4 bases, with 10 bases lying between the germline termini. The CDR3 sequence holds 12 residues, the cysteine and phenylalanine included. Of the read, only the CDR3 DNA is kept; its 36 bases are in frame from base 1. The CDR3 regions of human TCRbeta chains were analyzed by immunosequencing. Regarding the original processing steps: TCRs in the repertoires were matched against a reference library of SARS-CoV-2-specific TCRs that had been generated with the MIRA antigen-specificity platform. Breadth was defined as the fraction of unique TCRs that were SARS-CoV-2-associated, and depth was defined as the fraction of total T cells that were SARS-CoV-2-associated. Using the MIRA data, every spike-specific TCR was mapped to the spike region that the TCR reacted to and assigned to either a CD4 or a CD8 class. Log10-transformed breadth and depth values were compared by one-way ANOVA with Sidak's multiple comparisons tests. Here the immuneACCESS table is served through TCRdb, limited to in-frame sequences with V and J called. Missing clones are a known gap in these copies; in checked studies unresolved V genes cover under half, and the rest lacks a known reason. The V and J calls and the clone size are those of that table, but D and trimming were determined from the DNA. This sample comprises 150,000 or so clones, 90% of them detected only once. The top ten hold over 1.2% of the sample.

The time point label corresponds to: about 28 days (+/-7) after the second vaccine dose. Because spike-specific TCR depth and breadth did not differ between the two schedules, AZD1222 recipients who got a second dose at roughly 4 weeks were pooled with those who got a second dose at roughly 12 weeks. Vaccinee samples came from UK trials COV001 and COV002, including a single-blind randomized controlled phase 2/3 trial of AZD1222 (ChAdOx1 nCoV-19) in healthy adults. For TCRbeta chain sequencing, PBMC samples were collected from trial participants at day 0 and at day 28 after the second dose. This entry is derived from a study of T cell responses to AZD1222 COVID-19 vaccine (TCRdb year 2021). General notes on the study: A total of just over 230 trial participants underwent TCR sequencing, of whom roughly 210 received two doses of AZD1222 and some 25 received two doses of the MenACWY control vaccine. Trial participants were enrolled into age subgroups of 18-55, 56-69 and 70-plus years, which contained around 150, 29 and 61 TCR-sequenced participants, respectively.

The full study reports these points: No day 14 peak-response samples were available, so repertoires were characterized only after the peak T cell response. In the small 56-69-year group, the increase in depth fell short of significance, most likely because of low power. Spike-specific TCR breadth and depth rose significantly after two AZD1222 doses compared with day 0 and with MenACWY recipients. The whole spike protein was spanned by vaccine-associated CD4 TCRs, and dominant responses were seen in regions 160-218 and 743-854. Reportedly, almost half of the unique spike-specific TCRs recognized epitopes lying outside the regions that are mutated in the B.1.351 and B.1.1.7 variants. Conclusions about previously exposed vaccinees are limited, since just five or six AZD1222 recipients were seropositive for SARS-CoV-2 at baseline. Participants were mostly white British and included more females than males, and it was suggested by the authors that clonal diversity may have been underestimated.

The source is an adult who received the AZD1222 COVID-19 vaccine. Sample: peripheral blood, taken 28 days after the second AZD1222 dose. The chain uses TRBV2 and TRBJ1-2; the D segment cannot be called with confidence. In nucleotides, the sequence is TGTGCCAGCACCGGGCGCTTCTATGGCTACACCTTC. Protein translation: CASTGRFYGYTF.